These 4 T cell receptor beta chains originate from one sample sequenced in a study of T cell repertoires in cytomegalovirus infection. The antigens for these receptors are not known. TCRdb used MiXCR to reprocess the reads, holding one entry per CDR3 protein. The table records around 750,000 distinct CDR3 sequences, approximately 30% of them present only once. The input for sequencing was cultured CD8+ T cells from PBMCs, taken from culture after CMV antigen stimulation. Source of these receptors: a human donor in good health (CMV status not recorded). Some clones in this sample may be carry-over from other donors' samples.

The chain carries TRBV10-3 and TRBJ2-1; perhaps D is TRBD1 or TRBD2 (6 bases each). The CDR3 contains 13 residues. With 5 bases removed from V and 7 bases from J, the gap between germline ends came to 12 bases. Germline V gene sequence: CDR1 ENHRY, CDR2 SYGVKD. The CDR3 sequence: CAISRGEVNEQFF. CDR3 in DNA: TGTGCCATCAGTAGGGGGGAGGTGAATGAGCAGTTCTTC.

The V gene is TRBV6-2 or TRBV6-3, the J gene TRBJ2-4, with D unclear. Germline CDR1 and CDR2: MNHEY and SVGEGT. Trimming stripped 5 bases from V and 0 bases from J, with 8 bases between. The CDR3 covers 14 residues. CDR3 residues: CASSPALAKNIQYF. The CDR3 DNA is TGTGCCAGCAGTCCGGCCCTAGCCAAAAACATTCAGTACTTC.

The chain combines TRBV7-9 with TRBJ2-1; D is ambiguous. Germline V gene sequence: CDR1 SEHNR, CDR2 FQNEAQ (reference sequence). The ends were cut back, 4 bases at V and 7 bases at J, with 23 bases in the middle. This CDR3 comprises 17 residues. CDR3 sequence: CASSSTNNAPAVNEQFF. CDR3 in DNA: TGTGCCAGCAGCTCAACCAATAATGCCCCGGCGGTAAATGAGCAGTTCTTC.

V usage is TRBV29-1 and J usage is TRBJ1-1; TRBD1 might be the D (5 bases). V was clipped by 4 bases and J by 1 base, with 13 bases between them. The germline gives CDR1 SQVTM, CDR2 ANQGSEA. The CDR3 covers 14 residues. CDR3 bases: TGCAGCGTTGCCAGGGATCATACGAACACTGAAGCTTTCTTT. Amino acids: CSVARDHTNTEAFF.